This TCR beta chain is drawn from a study of graft-versus-host responses after intestinal transplantation. As concerns this clone: Its target is unknown.

Measured with immunoSEQ multiplex PCR; TCRdb has only the in-frame clones, and not every one. The sample gives some 87,000 clones, 80% to 95% of which show up once; around 1.1% is in the top ten. CDR1 is SGHRS, CDR2 YFSETQ, per germline. With 2 bases clipped from V and 5 bases from J, the junction kept 3 bases outside the gene matches. This CDR3 has 13 residues. Study conclusions and caveats: The marrow of recipients harbored GvH clones, and ileum or blood showed some of them first.

Sequences were derived from unstimulated CD8+ T cells sorted from spleen or lymph node cells, sampled before transplant. The chain has TRBV5-1 and TRBJ2-5; 7 nucleotides align to TRBD2. The sequence derives from a human donor who was the organ donor for an intestinal transplant. The CDR3 sequence: CASSFRGGETQYF. CDR3 nucleotides: TGCGCCAGCAGCTTCCGGGGAGGGGAGACCCAGTACTTC.